These T cell receptor beta chains were read from a single sample in a study of blood T cell repertoires in COVID-19. Libraries were prepared by immunoSEQ multiplex PCR; TCRdb keeps only in-frame clonotypes and omits some of them. Of 75,000 or so clones in the sample, 88% were seen once. Sequencing was done on a sample of peripheral blood. These receptors were obtained from a man in his fifties or sixties with acute or convalescent COVID-19. Each CDR3 is given with its conserved first and last residue. D genes are given only for firm matches. Size tells how often a clone was seen (once, few, many) or the class of an expanded clone, and some rows leave it out.

TRBJ1-4,TRBD1,-,TRBV4-2,CASSQDRQGPNEKLFF,TGTGCCAGCAGCCAAGATCGACAGGGACCTAATGAAAAACTGTTTTTT
TRBJ1-6,-,-,TRBV2,CASSSQTSSNSPLHF,TGTGCCAGCAGTTCCCAGACAAGTTCTAATTCACCCCTCCACTTT
TRBJ2-4,-,once,TRBV9,CASSFRDKNIQYF,TGTGCCAGCAGCTTCCGGGACAAAAACATTCAGTACTTC
TRBJ2-1,-,-,TRBV13,CASSLGGGHDEQFF,TGTGCCAGCAGCTTAGGCGGGGGTCACGATGAGCAGTTCTTC
TRBJ1-5,-,-,TRBV6-2/TRBV6-3,CASSRQTRNQPQHF,TGTGCCAGCAGTCGACAGACCCGCAATCAGCCCCAGCATTTT
TRBJ1-3,-,-,TRBV5-5,CASSRITDSSGNTIYF,TGTGCCAGCAGCCGCATTACTGACAGCTCTGGAAACACCATATATTTT
TRBJ1-1,-,-,TRBV6-5,CASSYTARTDDEAFF,TGTGCCAGCAGTTATACAGCCCGAACCGACGATGAAGCTTTCTTT
TRBJ2-5,TRBD2,once,TRBV5-1,CASSLAPGGQETQYF,TGCGCCAGCAGCTTGGCCCCGGGGGGGCAAGAGACCCAGTACTTC
TRBJ2-7,-,-,TRBV5-5,CASSSRVLYEQYF,TGTGCCAGCAGCTCGCGGGTACTCTACGAGCAGTACTTC
TRBJ2-2,TRBD2,-,TRBV10-3,CAISDLGTSGGKNTGELFF,TGTGCCATCAGTGATTTGGGGACTAGCGGGGGGAAAAACACCGGGGAGCTGTTTTTT
TRBJ1-5,-,once,TRBV29-1,CSAGEGGNQPQHF,TGCAGCGCCGGTGAGGGGGGCAATCAGCCCCAGCATTTT
TRBJ2-7,-,-,TRBV7-9,CASSRGLTDYEQYF,TGTGCCAGCAGCCGGGGACTGACAGACTACGAGCAGTACTTC
TRBJ1-6,-,-,TRBV9,CASSVGFTGNSPLHF,TGTGCCAGCAGCGTAGGATTTACCGGTAATTCACCCCTCCACTTT
TRBJ2-5,TRBD1,-,TRBV5-8,CASSLHDRGWAQETQYF,TGTGCCAGCAGCTTGCACGACAGGGGGTGGGCACAGGAGACCCAGTACTTC
TRBJ1-1,-,-,TRBV27,CASSLLGTQNEAFF,TGTGCCAGCAGTTTACTCGGGACACAAAATGAAGCTTTCTTT
TRBJ1-2,TRBD1,once,TRBV5-1,CASSPNRGYGYTF,TGCGCCAGCAGCCCTAACAGGGGGTATGGCTACACCTTC
TRBJ1-4,-,-,TRBV23-1,CASSQSPSGTTNEKLFF,TGCGCCAGCAGTCAATCCCCCTCGGGGACAACTAATGAAAAACTGTTTTTT
TRBJ1-1,-,-,TRBV29-1,CSVAGSGTEAFF,TGCAGCGTTGCAGGGTCTGGCACTGAAGCTTTCTTT
TRBJ2-1,-,-,TRBV7-8,CASSLAGGGYGEQFF,TGTGCCAGCAGCTTAGCGGGTGGGGGGTATGGTGAGCAGTTCTTC
TRBJ1-1,TRBD1,-,TRBV6-2/TRBV6-3,CASSSSPDRLNAEAFF,TGTGCCAGCAGTTCCTCCCCGGACAGGTTGAATGCTGAAGCTTTCTTT
TRBJ2-5,-,-,TRBV19,CASSIRVQETQYF,TGTGCCAGTAGTATTCGGGTCCAAGAGACCCAGTACTTC
TRBJ1-6,-,-,TRBV5-1,CASSLVENSPLHF,TGCGCCAGCAGCTTGGTAGAGAATTCACCCCTCCACTTT
TRBJ2-5,TRBD2,few,TRBV7-2,CASSVQSGTAEETQYF,TGTGCCAGCAGCGTACAAAGCGGGACGGCTGAAGAGACCCAGTACTTC
TRBJ2-3,TRBD2,-,TRBV30,CAWRGRGGPDTQYF,TGTGCCTGGAGAGGTCGGGGGGGCCCAGATACGCAGTATTTT
TRBJ1-1,-,-,TRBV6-5,CASSVGGDTEAFF,TGTGCCAGCAGCGTGGGAGGAGACACTGAAGCTTTCTTT
TRBJ1-2,TRBD1,-,TRBV27,CASSLRDRSYGYTF,TGTGCCAGCAGTCTCCGGGACAGATCCTATGGCTACACCTTC
TRBJ2-3,-,-,TRBV5-1,CASSLAGTDTQYF,TGCGCCAGCAGCTTGGCAGGGACAGATACGCAGTATTTT
TRBJ1-3,-,-,TRBV19,CASTPDRSSSGNTIYF,TGTGCCAGTACTCCCGACAGGTCCAGCTCTGGAAACACCATATATTTT
TRBJ1-1,-,-,TRBV7-9,CASSLGGPTEAFF,TGTGCCAGCAGCTTAGGAGGGCCCACTGAAGCTTTCTTT
TRBJ1-2,-,few,TRBV6-5,CASSSDPTAFYGYTF,TGTGCCAGCAGTTCTGACCCGACAGCCTTCTATGGCTACACCTTC